This record looks at one T cell receptor (beta chain) sequence and its context. This clonotype turned up a few times. Its antigen is unknown. Qualities for individual bases were not recorded, and no much larger clone is one base off. These data are taken from a study of T-cell reconstitution after alpha-beta-depleted transplantation in children (dated by TCRdb to 2016 to 2017). Regarding the study in general: T-cell immune reconstitution after TCRalphabeta/CD19-depleted allogeneic hematopoietic cell transplantation in children was quantitatively tracked in the study by means of TCR repertoire profiling.

Receptor libraries were prepared by PCR. Sequencing instrument: Illumina HiSeq 2500. To normalize quantification of the TCRbeta repertoire, the TCR libraries were built with molecular barcoding that relied on unique molecular identifiers. The public reads were run again by TCRdb, first through fastp at Q25 and then through MiXCR, and only productive beta chains were kept. Entries are consolidated by CDR3 protein sequence, retaining the most common genes and DNA. The sample includes approximately 88,000 distinct CDR3 sequences, with 10% to 15% observed a single time. Around 13% of the sample comes from the top ten. CDR1 SQVTM and CDR2 ANQGSEA were looked up in the germline V gene. The CDR3 holds 13 amino acids from the cysteine to the phenylalanine. Only CDR3 DNA remains: 39 bases, in frame from the first base. V was cut back by 4 bases and J by 1 base, leaving a gap of 8 bases between them.

The chain links TRBV29-1 with TRBJ2-1, with no D gene named confidently. This material consisted of PBMCs from the stem cell graft donor, taken from the stem cell graft. The sequence derives from a human donor who donated a stem cell graft to a child with inherited bone marrow failure. The CDR3 protein is CSVGTTSYNEQFF. The DNA is TGCAGCGTTGGTACGACTTCCTACAATGAGCAGTTCTTC.